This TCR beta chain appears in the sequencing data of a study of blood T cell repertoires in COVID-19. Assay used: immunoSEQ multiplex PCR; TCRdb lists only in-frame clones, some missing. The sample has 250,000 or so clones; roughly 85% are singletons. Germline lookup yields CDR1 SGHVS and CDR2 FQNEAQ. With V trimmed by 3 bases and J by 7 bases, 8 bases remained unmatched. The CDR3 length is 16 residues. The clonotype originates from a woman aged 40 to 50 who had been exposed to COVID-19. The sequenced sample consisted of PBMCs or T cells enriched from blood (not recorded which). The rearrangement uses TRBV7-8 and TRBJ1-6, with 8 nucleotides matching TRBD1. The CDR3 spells CASSLAPDRGNSPLHF. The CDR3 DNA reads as TGTGCCAGCAGCTTGGCCCCCGACAGGGGAAATTCACCCCTCCACTTT.